The 20 T cell receptor beta chains below all came from one sample that was sequenced in a study of T cell repertoires in cytomegalovirus infection. These receptors' antigens are unknown. Using its own MiXCR run on the reads, TCRdb lists one record per CDR3 protein. The sample consists of hundreds of thousands of distinct CDR3 sequences, around 32% of them appearing once. The source material was cultured CD8+ T cells from PBMCs, sampled from culture after CMV antigen stimulation. The receptors stem from a human donor in good health (CMV status not recorded). Some clones in this sample may be carry-over from other donors' samples.

The rearrangement links TRBV2 to TRBJ1-2; no firm D call. Trimming removed 6 bases at V and 8 bases at J, with 7 bases between. The germline CDR1 and CDR2 sequences are SNHLY and FYNNEI. This CDR3 spans 10 amino acids. This CDR3 is CASRALGYTF. The DNA of the CDR3 is TGTGCCAGCAGGGCCCTGGGCTACACCTTC.

The genes are TRBV7-9 and TRBJ1-2; 9 bases are a match to TRBD1. The CDR3 length is 16 residues. Looked up from germline, CDR1 is SEHNR and CDR2 is FQNEAQ (reference sequence). V dropped 2 bases and J dropped 1; count of bases not matched to a gene: 5. The CDR3 spells CASSLSYRGLNYGYTF. In nucleotides, the CDR3 is TGTGCCAGCAGCTTATCGTACAGGGGGCTTAACTATGGCTACACCTTC.

The V call is TRBV6-6, the J call TRBJ2-7; TRBD1 matches 7 bases. The length of the CDR3 is 15 residues. The V and J ends lost 6 bases and 1 base, in that order; junction bases with no gene match: 9. The germline V gene has CDR1 MNHNY and CDR2 SVGAGI (reference sequence). CDR3 sequence: CASSFRDSSSYEQYV. CDR3 sequence (DNA): TGTGCCAGCAGCTTCCGGGACAGCTCGTCCTACGAGCAGTACGTC.

V is TRBV12-3 or TRBV12-4 and J is TRBJ2-2; no clear D. The V end lost 5 bases, the J end lost 2 bases, and 12 bases lay between the germline ends. The CDR3 has 15 residues. The CDR3 here is CASSPHMGNTGELFF. The DNA for the CDR3 is TGTGCCAGCAGTCCCCACATGGGAAACACCGGGGAGCTGTTTTTT.

This sequence joins TRBV6-6 and TRBJ1-6; D gene ambiguous. Germline V CDR1 and CDR2: MNHNY, SVGAGI (reference sequence). The V end was cut by 6 bases, the J end by 8 bases, with 20 bases between. CDR3 size: 16 residues. This CDR3 reads CASSRTRDGVDSPLHF. CDR3 bases: TGTGCCAGCAGCCGCACCCGGGATGGCGTAGATTCACCCCTCCACTTT.

The rearrangement joins TRBV13 to TRBJ1-6; the match to TRBD1 covers 7 bases. After removal of 5 bases from V and 8 bases from J, the junction contained 6 bases not matched to a gene. Germline V gene sequence: CDR1 PRHDT, CDR2 FYEKMQ (reference sequence). This CDR3 comprises 14 residues. The CDR3 DNA is TGTGCCAGCAGCGGGAGGGGGCGCGATTCACCCCTCCACTTT. As protein: CASSGRGRDSPLHF.

This chain links TRBV15 with TRBJ1-5, with D hard to call. CDR1 is LNHNV and CDR2 is YYDKDF in the germline V gene (reference sequence). V lost 5 bases, J lost 4 bases, and 15 bases lay in between. The CDR3 consists of 15 residues. CDR3 bases: TGTGCCACCAGCGCTACCAGCCGACTGAATCAGCCCCAGCATTTT. The encoded protein is CATSATSRLNQPQHF.

This chain links TRBV27 with TRBJ1-6; D is perhaps TRBD1 (5 bases). The length of the CDR3 is 16 residues. The V end was cut by 2 bases, the J end by 0 bases, with 8 bases between. Germline values: CDR1 MNHEY, CDR2 SMNVEV (reference sequence). The chain's CDR3 is CASSLTGRSYNSPLHF. CDR3 sequence (DNA): TGTGCCAGCAGTTTAACAGGCCGCTCCTATAATTCACCCCTCCACTTT.

As concerns this clonotype: A much larger clone differs from this one at a single base, so this may be a read error. This chain links TRBV7-8 with TRBJ2-1; D might be TRBD1 or TRBD2, each matching 5 bases. The V gene's germline CDR1 is SGHVS and CDR2 FQNEAQ. V shed 3 bases and J shed 5 bases, with 20 bases lying between them. The CDR3 has 17 amino acids. CDR3 nucleotide sequence: TGTGCCAGCAGCTTTTTTCCCCGGGGCAGCAAAAACAATGAGCAGTTCTTC. Amino acid sequence: CASSFFPRGSKNNEQFF.

This clonotype has only a few counts. This chain links TRBV12-3 or TRBV12-4 with TRBJ2-7; a possible D gene is TRBD2 (6 bases). CDR3 size: 12 residues. The germline V and J ends were trimmed by 1 base and 12 bases, with 13 bases remaining between them. The CDR3 bases are TGTGCCAGCAGTTTAGGGAGGGCGGAGGTGTACTTC. Its translation: CASSLGRAEVYF.

The J gene is TRBJ1-1, the V gene TRBV19; D is ambiguous. This CDR3 is 16 amino acids long. CDR1 and CDR2 from the germline V gene are LNHDA and SQIVND (reference sequence). Trimming took off 6 bases at V and 0 bases at J, with 17 bases between the two ends. This chain's CDR3 is CASRPRPSLLNTEAFF. The CDR3 DNA is TGTGCCAGTAGACCCAGGCCGTCACTCTTGAACACTGAAGCTTTCTTT.

This clonotype was observed a handful of times. The V and J genes are TRBV7-8 and TRBJ1-5; tentatively, D is TRBD1 (6 bases). V lost 4 bases and J 7 bases, leaving 20 bases between the germline ends. CDR3 length: 16 amino acids. Germline CDR1 and CDR2: SGHVS and FQNEAQ. In nucleotides, the CDR3 is TGTGCCAGCAGCTCCGCAGGGGCCCTTGGGGTCCAGCCCCAGCATTTT. Protein: CASSSAGALGVQPQHF.

This clonotype was seen at least ten times. The chain is built from TRBV7-8 and TRBJ2-1; D is tentatively TRBD1 or TRBD2 (5 bases each). Trimming took 5 bases from V and 5 from J, leaving 13 bases between them. The germline V gene encodes CDR1 SGHVS and CDR2 FQNEAQ. The CDR3 sequence is 14 residues long. The CDR3, as DNA: TGTGCCAGCAGCCCACGCCGGGGACACAATGAGCAGTTCTTC. This sequence encodes CASSPRRGHNEQFF.

This clonotype was seen a handful of times. This chain joins TRBV7-9 and TRBJ2-3, with D possibly being TRBD2 (6 bases). The germline gives CDR1 SEHNR, CDR2 FQNEAQ (reference sequence). Trimming removed 1 base at V and 0 bases at J, with 11 bases between. The CDR3 loop spans 16 amino acids. CDR3 DNA sequence: TGTGCCAGCAGCTTAGTTGCGGACTACAGCACAGATACGCAGTATTTT. It yields the protein CASSLVADYSTDTQYF.

This clonotype was observed once. The chain is built from TRBV12-3 or TRBV12-4 and TRBJ1-1; a weak D match, TRBD1 (5 bases). The CDR3 consists of 12 residues. V lost 7 bases, J lost 7 bases, and 13 bases lay in between. CDR3 sequence (DNA): TGTGCCAGCAACTACCCGGGGGGTGAAGCTTTCTTT. Residues: CASNYPGGEAFF.

This clonotype was detected many times. This chain joins TRBV7-6 and TRBJ1-3; 8 nucleotides align to TRBD1. The CDR3 loop spans 18 amino acids. J gave up 0 bases and V 4 bases, and 11 bases lay outside the gene matches. The germline gives CDR1 SGHVS, CDR2 FNYEAQ. The CDR3 region is CASSSRQGPQFSGNTIYF. In DNA, the CDR3 is TGTGCCAGCAGCTCGCGACAGGGGCCACAATTCTCTGGAAACACCATATATTTT.

This clonotype was seen repeatedly, ten times or more. This could be a read error, since a much larger clone is one nucleotide away. Here the CDR3 reads CASSHGNTEAFF. In DNA, the CDR3 is TGTGCCAGCAGTCACGGGAACACTGAAGCTTTCTTT. J is TRBJ1-1 and V is TRBV4-1, with D unresolved. The germline CDR1 and CDR2 sequences are MGHRA and YSYEKL. The length of the CDR3 is 12 residues.

In this sample, this clonotype turned up many times. This chain uses TRBV7-6 with TRBJ1-1; no clear D. CDR1 is SGHVS, CDR2 FNYEAQ, per germline. CDR3 length: 18 residues. V shed 5 bases and J shed 1 base, with 23 bases lying between them. CDR3 sequence: CASSLGPGLESRNTEAFF. The CDR3 nucleotides are TGTGCCAGCAGCCTAGGTCCCGGACTGGAGAGTCGGAACACTGAAGCTTTCTTT.

The chain links TRBV2 to TRBJ2-5; 7 positions agree with TRBD1. The CDR3 totals 14 residues. Germline V gives CDR1 SNHLY, CDR2 FYNNEI. The V gene end was trimmed by 7 bases and the J gene end by 3 bases; junction bases not matched to a gene: 8. CDR3 in amino acids: CASTQFQGEETQYF. The CDR3, as DNA: TGTGCCAGCACCCAGTTTCAGGGGGAAGAGACCCAGTACTTC.

The V call is TRBV20-1, the J call TRBJ2-7, with TRBD1 identical over 7 bases. The germline V gene has CDR1 DFQATT and CDR2 SNEGSKA (reference sequence). This CDR3 has 14 amino acids. After removal of 0 bases from V and 2 bases from J, the junction contained 4 bases not matched to a gene. The CDR3 here is CSARDAQGAYEQYV. The CDR3 nucleotides are TGCAGTGCTAGAGATGCCCAGGGGGCCTACGAGCAGTACGTC.